The 31 T cell receptor beta chains below all came from one sample that was sequenced in a study of beta chain features in type 1 diabetes. Reverse transcription of all isolated RNA meant that expressed TCRB transcripts were sequenced. Clones were read by immunoSEQ multiplex PCR, and TCRdb kept only the in-frame ones, dropping some. The sample includes 400,000 to 500,000 clones, roughly 13% of them seen just once. The sequenced material came from naive CD4+ T cells from blood. The receptor source for this set is a man aged 30 to 39 in good health.

The chain couples TRBV13 to TRBJ1-4; D remains unclear. CDR3 length equals 13 residues. Deletions cut 6 bases from V and 7 bases from J, with 12 bases between. Germline assignment: CDR1 PRHDT and CDR2 FYEKMQ (reference sequence). CDR3 coding DNA: TGTGCCAGCAGTCGTCCCCCGACTGAAAAACTGTTTTTT. Translation gives CASSRPPTEKLFF.

The chain is built from TRBV14 and TRBJ2-1; the match to TRBD2 covers 9 bases. CDR1 is SGHDN and CDR2 is FVKESK in the germline V gene. The CDR3 consists of 19 residues. The junction had 10 bases not matched to a gene; V was cut back by 1 base and J by 0 bases. CDR3 protein: CASSQVQLAGPYSYNEQFF. The CDR3, as DNA: TGTGCCAGCAGCCAAGTTCAGCTAGCGGGGCCCTACTCCTACAATGAGCAGTTCTTC.

This clone appeared a few times. The V call is TRBV5-1, the J call TRBJ2-7; weak D call: TRBD2 (6 bases). CDR1 and CDR2 from the germline V gene are SGHRS and YFSETQ. The CDR3 contains 12 residues. V dropped 4 bases and J dropped 9 bases, with 14 bases sitting between them. The CDR3: CASSLRRAAQYV. The CDR3 DNA follows: TGCGCCAGCAGCCTCCGGAGGGCGGCGCAGTACGTC.

The rearrangement uses TRBV6-1 and TRBJ1-1; 10 bases map to TRBD1. The CDR3 spans 15 residues. Germline V gene sequence: CDR1 MNHNS, CDR2 SASEGT. V gave up 4 bases and J gave up 3 bases; unmatched junction bases: 5. The CDR3 DNA follows: TGTGCCAGCAGTGGACAGGGGGCTTCGGACACTGAAGCTTTCTTT. Translated, it gives CASSGQGASDTEAFF.

The chain employs TRBV7-9 and TRBJ1-2; 7 bases map to TRBD1. The V gene end was trimmed by 1 base and the J gene end by 4 bases; junction bases not matched to a gene: 9. CDR3 length: 16 amino acids. Germline V CDR1 and CDR2: SEHNR, FQNEAQ (reference sequence). This CDR3 reads CASSLGQGRASYGYTF. Written as DNA, the CDR3 is TGTGCCAGCAGCTTAGGACAGGGAAGAGCGAGCTATGGCTACACCTTC. The complete variable domain, with remaining parts taken from reference TRBV7-9 and TRBJ1-2, reads DTGVSQNPRHKITKRGQNVTFRCDPISEHNRLYWYRQTLGQGPEFLTYFQNEAQLEKSRLLSDRFSAERPKGSFSTLEIQRTEQGDSAMYLCASSLGQGRASYGYTFGSGTRLTVV.

This clone was detected a few times. This rearrangement joins TRBV30 to TRBJ2-2; D unclear. The germline V and J ends were trimmed by 4 bases and 0 bases, with 9 bases remaining between them. The germline gives CDR1 GTSNPN, CDR2 SVGIG (reference sequence). The CDR3 runs to 14 residues. CDR3 sequence: CAWTGQSNTGELFF. CDR3 sequence (DNA): TGTGCCTGGACTGGGCAGTCGAACACCGGGGAGCTGTTTTTT.

This clone showed up just a few times. V usage is TRBV30 and J usage is TRBJ2-7; TRBD2 might be the D (5 bases). Germline assignment: CDR1 GTSNPN and CDR2 SVGIG (reference sequence). V shed 3 bases and J shed 3 bases, with 12 bases lying between them. This CDR3 region has 13 residues. The CDR3 sequence is CAWSGNAYYEQYV. In DNA, the CDR3 is TGTGCCTGGAGCGGGAACGCTTACTACGAGCAGTACGTC.

This clone was recorded a few times. The chain carries TRBV6-5 and TRBJ2-3; 8 bases match TRBD2. The junction had 14 bases not matched to a gene; V was cut back by 10 bases and J by 5 bases. The CDR3 runs 15 residues. The germline gives CDR1 MNHEY, CDR2 SVGAGI. The DNA for the CDR3 is TGTGCCACCTCTGTCGGGATAGCGGGAATAGATACGCAGTATTTT. Protein product: CATSVGIAGIDTQYF.

This clone was detected only a few times. V and J are TRBV28 and TRBJ2-7, with D possibly matching TRBD2 (6 bases). The CDR3 sequence is 14 residues long. Per the germline V gene, CDR1 is MDHEN and CDR2 is SYDVKM. Trimming removed 6 bases at V and 6 bases at J, with 18 bases between. CDR3 protein: CASSVAGSGREQYV. The CDR3 DNA is TGTGCCAGCAGCGTCGCGGGATCAGGTCGCGAGCAGTACGTC.

Concerning this clone itself: A read error may account for a junction end that differs from germline. The chain has TRBV7-7 and TRBJ1-5; D is ambiguous. The CDR3 has 13 amino acids. Germline V gives CDR1 SSHAT, CDR2 FNYEAQ (reference sequence). The CDR3 loop reads CASSLDAGQPQHF. In DNA, the CDR3 is TGTGCTAGCAGCTTAGACGCGGGGCAGCCCCAGCATTTT.

This clone has a handful of counts. The chain couples TRBV18 to TRBJ2-7, with D possibly being TRBD1 or TRBD2 (5 bases each). There are 15 residues in the CDR3. Trimming removed 3 bases at V and 5 bases at J, with 17 bases between. CDR1 is KGHSH, CDR2 LQKENI, per germline. The CDR3 nucleotides are TGTGCCAGCTCACCGGCTGCCGGGACCCCTCACGAGCAGTACTTC. Its protein is CASSPAAGTPHEQYF.

The chain carries TRBV7-2 and TRBJ2-3, with 7 bases matching TRBD2. The CDR3 extends over 15 amino acids. CDR1 is SGHTA and CDR2 is FQGNSA in the germline V gene. V dropped 1 base and J dropped 4; count of bases not matched to a gene: 5. CDR3 DNA: TGTGCCAGCAGCTTAGGCGGGGGAATCGCAGATACGCAGTATTTT. Translated: CASSLGGGIADTQYF.

The chain carries TRBV27 and TRBJ1-2, with no clear D. In germline, CDR1 is MNHEY, CDR2 SMNVEV (reference sequence). The CDR3 extends over 15 amino acids. The V gene lost 0 bases and the J gene lost 1 base, with 9 bases spanning the gap. CDR3 amino acids: CASSLSWQSNYGYTF. The CDR3 DNA is TGTGCCAGCAGTTTATCATGGCAGAGTAACTATGGCTACACCTTC.

This chain connects TRBV15 to TRBJ2-5; 12 bases agree with TRBD2. CDR1 LNHNV and CDR2 YYDKDF come from the germline V gene (reference sequence). Unmatched junction bases numbered 4, after V lost 3 bases and J lost 5 bases. This CDR3 region has 15 residues. CDR3 residues: CATSRTSGSGETQYF. CDR3 nucleotide sequence: TGTGCCACCAGCAGGACTAGCGGGAGCGGCGAGACCCAGTACTTC. The variable domain in full, with the rest retrieved from reference TRBV15 and TRBJ2-5, is DAMVIQNPRYQVTQFGKPVTLSCSQTLNHNVMYWYQQKSSQAPKLLFHYYDKDFNNEADTPDNFQSRRPNTSFCFLDIRSPGLGDTAMYLCATSRTSGSGETQYFGPGTRLLVL.

The rearrangement uses TRBV18 and TRBJ1-2; 9 bases map to TRBD1. Germline V gene lookup returns CDR1 KGHSH and CDR2 LQKENI. This CDR3 has 14 amino acids. V was pared by 4 bases and J by 5 bases, with 5 bases of the junction left unmatched. CDR3 protein: CASSQDRGLYGYTF. CDR3 bases: TGTGCCAGCTCACAGGACAGGGGTCTATATGGCTACACCTTC.

This sequence joins TRBV5-4 and TRBJ1-1; maybe TRBD1 (5 bases). The germline gives CDR1 SGHNT, CDR2 YYREEE (reference sequence). V was trimmed by 0 bases and J by 5 bases, leaving 11 bases between them. This CDR3 is built from 14 residues. The CDR3 loop reads CASSLGQGRTEAFF. As DNA, the CDR3 is TGTGCCAGCAGCTTGGGCCAGGGAAGGACTGAAGCTTTCTTT.

This clone was counted a few times. The CDR3 sequence is CASRSTSGDYNEQFF. Here the CDR3 DNA reads TGTGCCAGCAGATCGACTAGCGGGGACTACAATGAGCAGTTCTTC. The genes are TRBV6-5 and TRBJ2-1, with 11 bases lining up with TRBD2. Germline V gives CDR1 MNHEY, CDR2 SVGAGI. V trimming: 6 bases; J trimming: 3 bases; junction bases outside the gene matches: 4. The CDR3 has 15 amino acids.

The rearrangement uses TRBV5-1 and TRBJ1-6; 8 bases line up with TRBD1. Losses at the gene ends were 5 bases for V and 7 bases for J; bases not matched to a gene: 8. This CDR3 has 15 residues. Germline V CDR1 and CDR2: SGHRS, YFSETQ. The CDR3 region is CASRAQGVRNSPLHF. CDR3 nucleotides: TGCGCCAGCAGGGCACAGGGGGTGAGGAATTCACCCCTCCACTTT.

The genes are TRBV29-1 and TRBJ2-1; TRBD2 might be the D (6 bases). V lost 6 bases and J lost 2, with 17 bases in between. In germline, CDR1 is SQVTM, CDR2 ANQGSEA. This CDR3 comprises 15 residues. CDR3 DNA sequence: TGCAGCGTCCGCCCTAGCGTCGATACCTACAATGAGCAGTTCTTC. Protein: CSVRPSVDTYNEQFF.

The rearrangement joins TRBV27 to TRBJ2-7, with D possibly being TRBD2 (5 bases). V lost 6 bases, J lost 5 bases, and 20 bases lay in between. This CDR3 contains 15 residues. Per the germline V gene, CDR1 is MNHEY and CDR2 is SMNVEV (reference sequence). Here the CDR3 reads CASRTLLLGFHEQYF. The CDR3 DNA is TGTGCCAGCAGAACCTTATTACTAGGGTTCCACGAGCAGTACTTC.

This rearrangement joins TRBV6-6 to TRBJ2-7; no firm D call. CDR1 MNHNY and CDR2 SVGAGI come from the germline V gene (reference sequence). The V gene lost 5 bases and the J gene lost 0 bases, with 8 bases spanning the gap. The CDR3 extends over 13 amino acids. CDR3 DNA sequence: TGTGCCAGCAGTGACTGGAACTCCTACGAGCAGTACTTC. This translates into CASSDWNSYEQYF.

The chain is built from TRBV5-4 and TRBJ2-1; the match to TRBD2 covers 9 bases. The CDR3 runs to 14 residues. The V segment lost 5 bases and the J segment 2 bases; nucleotides outside the gene matches: 2. The germline CDR1 and CDR2 sequences are SGHNT and YYREEE (reference sequence). CDR3 sequence: CASRLAGAYNEQFF. The DNA for the CDR3 is TGTGCCAGCAGGTTAGCGGGGGCCTACAATGAGCAGTTCTTC.

This clone was seen more than once but under ten times. V gene TRBV15 combines with J gene TRBJ1-2; D might be TRBD1 (6 bases). Trimming cost V 1 base and J 6 bases, with 15 bases left between them. The CDR3 has 15 amino acids. Germline V gives CDR1 LNHNV, CDR2 YYDKDF (reference sequence). CDR3 amino acids: CATSRGDPTGDGYTF. The CDR3 DNA reads TGTGCCACCAGCAGAGGGGACCCGACAGGAGATGGCTACACCTTC.

This clone was observed a handful of times. The rearrangement joins TRBV4-2 to TRBJ2-3; the D gene is possibly TRBD2 (6 bases). Trimming removed 1 base from V and 10 bases from J, with 18 bases in between. Germline V CDR1 and CDR2: LGHNA, YNFKEQ. This CDR3 is built from 15 residues. CDR3 sequence reads: CASSQGTNVAEAQYF. The CDR3 DNA is TGTGCCAGCAGCCAAGGGACTAACGTCGCGGAGGCGCAGTATTTT.

The chain carries TRBV9 and TRBJ2-3; tentatively, D is TRBD2 (5 bases). V was pared by 6 bases and J by 1 base, with 9 bases between. The CDR3 is made up of 13 amino acids. Germline V gene lookup returns CDR1 SGDLS and CDR2 YYNGEE. CDR3 sequence (DNA): TGTGCCAGCACCCACGGGGGCACAGATACGCAGTATTTT. This codes for CASTHGGTDTQYF. Supplemented by reference TRBV9 and TRBJ2-3, the full variable domain reads DSGVTQTPKHLITATGQRVTLRCSPRSGDLSVYWYQQSLDQGLQFLIQYYNGEERAKGNILERFSAQQFPDLHSELNLSSLELGDSALYFCASTHGGTDTQYFGPGTRLTVL.

This clone was observed a few times. V and J are TRBV4-1 and TRBJ2-3, with 9 nucleotides matching TRBD1. Germline lookup yields CDR1 MGHRA and CDR2 YSYEKL. The ends lost 2 bases at V and 8 bases at J; junction bases unmatched: 5. CDR3 length: 14 residues. Written as DNA, the CDR3 is TGCGCCAGCAGCCAACCGTCGACAGGGGGTACGCAGTATTTT. Residues: CASSQPSTGGTQYF.

V is TRBV4-1 and J is TRBJ1-4; D is ambiguous. The CDR3 is made up of 12 amino acids. With 0 bases removed from V and 8 bases from J, the gap between germline ends came to 4 bases. Germline assignment: CDR1 MGHRA and CDR2 YSYEKL. The CDR3 DNA reads TGCGCCAGCAGCCAAGAAGGAGAAAAACTGTTTTTT. It translates to CASSQEGEKLFF.

In its sample, this clone was seen a few times. V and J are TRBV10-3 and TRBJ2-2; no clear D gene. V was cut by 4 bases and J by 0 bases, with 9 bases left in between. This CDR3 is 15 amino acids long. CDR1 and CDR2 (germline): ENHRY, SYGVKD. This chain's CDR3 is CAISADHANTGELFF. CDR3 sequence (DNA): TGTGCCATCAGTGCGGACCACGCGAACACCGGGGAGCTGTTTTTT.

The chain combines TRBV6-6 with TRBJ1-2, with D hard to call. The V gene lost 2 bases and the J gene lost 7 bases, with 14 bases spanning the gap. The CDR3 loop spans 14 amino acids. The germline V gene has CDR1 MNHNY and CDR2 SVGAGI (reference sequence). The CDR3 DNA reads as TGTGCCAGCAGTTACCTCGGGCAGACTGGTGGCTACACCTTC. It codes for CASSYLGQTGGYTF.

The chain has TRBV7-3 and TRBJ2-1; unclear D gene. The CDR3 is 16 residues long. The germline V gene has CDR1 SGHTA and CDR2 FQGTGA. Trimming cost V 5 bases and J 0 bases, with 14 bases left between them. The CDR3 coding sequence is TGTGCCAGCAGCCAGGCAACTACCCTCTCCTACAATGAGCAGTTCTTC. Protein: CASSQATTLSYNEQFF.

This clone came up a few times. The V gene is TRBV6-6, the J gene TRBJ1-5; 10 positions agree with TRBD1. CDR1 is MNHNY, CDR2 SVGAGI, per germline (reference sequence). The V and J ends lost 6 bases and 3 bases, in that order; junction bases with no gene match: 5. This CDR3 is 15 amino acids long. The CDR3 loop is CASSSTGGSNQPQHF. The CDR3, as DNA: TGTGCCAGCAGCTCGACAGGGGGCTCCAATCAGCCCCAGCATTTT.